This T cell receptor beta chain was captured in a study of blood T cells in healthy people across ages. For the study at large: Researchers report that template switching captured about one barcoded beta molecule per two T cells. Findings and limits, study-wide: Long-lived donors carried more naive CD4+ cells and greater diversity than aged donors. Expanded clonotype shifts may have been confounded, as the donors had an unknown CMV status.

A remark on this clonotype: Its matching antigen is unknown.

Extractions gave at least 5.5 micrograms of total RNA per sample. A second roughly 6 to 12 cycle PCR used barcoded and J-beta primers. MiXCR, run by TCRdb on the 5' RACE reads, gives a single entry per CDR3 protein. The sample carries roughly 1.9 million distinct CDR3 sequences, about two fifths recorded once. CDR3 length: 16 amino acids. Per germline, CDR1 SGHVS and CDR2 FQNEAQ. V gave up 6 bases and J gave up 4 bases; unmatched junction bases: 9. Sequencing was done on a sample of blood. The chain employs TRBV7-8 and TRBJ2-1; 10 bases fit TRBD1. This TCR came from a human donor in good health. This CDR3 reads CASRLSGTGVYNEQFF. The CDR3 coding sequence is TGTGCCAGCAGGCTCTCCGGGACAGGGGTATACAATGAGCAGTTCTTC.